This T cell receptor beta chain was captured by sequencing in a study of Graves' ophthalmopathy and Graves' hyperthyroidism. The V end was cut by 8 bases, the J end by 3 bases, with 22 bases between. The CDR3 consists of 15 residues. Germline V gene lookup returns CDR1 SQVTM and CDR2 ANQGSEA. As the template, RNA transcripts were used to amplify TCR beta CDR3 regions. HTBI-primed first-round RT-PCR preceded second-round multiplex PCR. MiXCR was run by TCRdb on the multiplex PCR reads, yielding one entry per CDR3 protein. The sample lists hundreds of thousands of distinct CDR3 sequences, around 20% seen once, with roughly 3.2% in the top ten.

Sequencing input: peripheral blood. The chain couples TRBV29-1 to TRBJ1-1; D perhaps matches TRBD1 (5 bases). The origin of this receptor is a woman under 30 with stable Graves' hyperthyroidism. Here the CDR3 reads CSSYHAGRGYTEAFF. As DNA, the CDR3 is TGCAGCTCCTACCACGCAGGGAGAGGGTACACTGAAGCTTTCTTT.